These T cell receptor beta chains were read from a single sample in a study of T cell repertoires in cytomegalovirus infection. TCRdb independently ran MiXCR on the reads; one entry per CDR3 protein. The table records fewer than 850,000 distinct CDR3 sequences, 25% to 30% of them present only once. What these receptors recognize is not known. The source was cultured CD8+ T cells from PBMCs, collected from culture after CMV antigen stimulation. The receptors stem from a human donor in good health (CMV status not recorded). Some clones in this sample may be carry-over from other donors' samples. Both conserved end residues are trimmed from each CDR3. Part of the rows lack a size; the others show once, few, many or a class for expanded clones.

V	size	J	CDR3
TRBV28	-	TRBJ1-2	ASSFGTLYVYT
TRBV15	-	TRBJ2-1	ATSRVRGGWNEQF
TRBV7-6	many	TRBJ2-2	ASSESSDGELF
TRBV19	-	TRBJ2-4	ASSIIIGGEDKNIQY
TRBV4-1	-	TRBJ2-7	ASSQDYLQGSYEQY
TRBV27	-	TRBJ2-7	ASSKAATYEQY
TRBV20-1	few	TRBJ1-1	SANRDREFFTEAF
TRBV5-4	-	TRBJ2-7	ASSSQGASEQY
TRBV2	few	TRBJ1-6	ASSRDSNSPLH
TRBV5-1	-	TRBJ2-2	ASSLDQIGELF
TRBV4-3	-	TRBJ2-3	ASSQDPAGGSDTQY
TRBV6-2/TRBV6-3	-	TRBJ1-1	ASGWMNTEAF
TRBV19	-	TRBJ2-1	ASSKGQGTFNEQF
TRBV7-2	many	TRBJ2-3	ASSLRGGSTDTQY
TRBV6-2/TRBV6-3	few	TRBJ1-1	ASTAFGSYEAF
TRBV6-8	few	TRBJ1-3	ASSATGAFDTIY
TRBV14	-	TRBJ2-7	ATSKIAGGTYEQY
TRBV19	-	TRBJ1-5	ASSDRESNQPQH